The 27 T cell receptor beta chains in this list originate from one sample, sequenced in a study of siplizumab effects on memory and regulatory T cells. Sequencing was performed with immunoSEQ multiplex PCR; in TCRdb, only in-frame clones are kept and a portion is missing. The sample shows 110,000 or so clones, roughly 91% of them seen only once. The sample comprised CD4+ T cells sorted from blood. Receptor source: a human donor in good health.

The V call is TRBV19, the J call TRBJ2-3, with a possible D match to TRBD2 (5 bases). The CDR3 sequence is 15 residues long. Germline CDR1 reads LNHDA; CDR2 reads SQIVND (reference sequence). The V end lost 5 bases, the J end lost 0 bases, and 12 bases lay between the germline ends. The CDR3 DNA reads as TGTGCCAGTAGTCCGTCCGGGATTAGCACAGATACGCAGTATTTT. This translates into CASSPSGISTDTQYF.

The V call is TRBV6-1, the J call TRBJ1-5; 8 positions agree with TRBD1. CDR3 length: 17 amino acids. V trimming: 4 bases; J trimming: 1 base; junction bases outside the gene matches: 9. Germline V lookup: CDR1 MNHNS, CDR2 SASEGT. CDR3 in DNA: TGTGCCAGCAGTGCCACCAACAGGGGGTTGAGCAATCAGCCCCAGCATTTT. It yields the protein CASSATNRGLSNQPQHF.

J is TRBJ1-3 and V is TRBV23-1; D uncertain. TRBV23-1 is an ORF, and what it does is uncertain. Between the trimmed V and J ends, which lost 4 bases and 6 bases, there was a span of 22 bases. The CDR3 sequence is 17 residues long. CDR3 region: CASSLFASETLLNTIYF. The CDR3 nucleotides are TGCGCCAGCAGTCTTTTTGCGTCTGAGACGCTACTAAACACCATATATTTT.

The V gene is TRBV19, the J gene TRBJ2-7, with D uncertain. Trimming pared 5 bases from V and 1 base from J, leaving 15 bases between. CDR1 is LNHDA, CDR2 SQIVND, per germline (reference sequence). This CDR3 contains 15 residues. The CDR3 DNA reads as TGTGCCAGTAGTCCTACCCCGGGCCCTTCCTACGAGCAGTACTTC. Translating it yields CASSPTPGPSYEQYF.

CDR3 in amino acids: CSVCPASTDTQYF. The CDR3 nucleotides are TGCAGCGTGTGTCCGGCTAGCACAGATACGCAGTATTTT. V is TRBV29-1 and J is TRBJ2-3; no clear D. Germline loops: CDR1 SQVTM, CDR2 ANQGSEA. V lost 6 bases and J lost 0, with 10 bases in between. This CDR3 contains 13 residues.

The CDR3 reads CAWSASGLYEQYF. CDR3 in DNA: TGTGCCTGGAGCGCTAGCGGGCTCTACGAGCAGTACTTC. The rearrangement joins TRBV30 to TRBJ2-7; 8 positions agree with TRBD2. This CDR3 spans 13 amino acids. Germline V gene lookup returns CDR1 GTSNPN and CDR2 SVGIG (reference sequence). V shed 3 bases, J shed 3 bases, and the junction held 4 bases outside the gene matches.

This clone was found a few times. V and J are TRBV18 and TRBJ1-5; D gene uncertain. The germline V and J ends were trimmed by 6 bases and 1 base, with 16 bases remaining between them. The CDR3 extends over 16 amino acids. The V gene's germline CDR1 is KGHSH and CDR2 LQKENI. The CDR3, as DNA: TGTGCCAGCTCTCTCAATCAACAGATAAGCAATCAGCCCCAGCATTTT. Amino acid sequence: CASSLNQQISNQPQHF.

The V call is TRBV5-4, the J call TRBJ2-1; a weak D match, TRBD1 (5 bases). Germline V gene sequence: CDR1 SGHNT, CDR2 YYREEE (reference sequence). V was cut by 0 bases and J by 5 bases, with 12 bases left in between. This CDR3 spans 15 amino acids. The CDR3 nucleotides read TGTGCCAGCAGCTTGGAATCAGGGATTAACAATGAGCAGTTCTTC. Translated: CASSLESGINNEQFF.

The V call is TRBV5-5, the J call TRBJ1-6, with 7 bases aligning to TRBD1. Germline trimming cut 3 bases from V and 10 bases from J; bases unmatched to any gene: 13. This CDR3 spans 16 amino acids. Germline CDR1 is SGHKS and CDR2 is YYEKEE (reference sequence). CDR3 loop: CASSSRQDRLSSPLHF. The DNA for the CDR3 is TGTGCCAGCAGCTCTCGACAGGACAGGCTAAGCTCACCCCTCCACTTT.

The chain joins TRBV4-1 to TRBJ2-3; TRBD2 aligns across 7 bases. The V segment lost 2 bases and the J segment 4 bases; nucleotides outside the gene matches: 18. The CDR3 is 19 residues long. Germline lookup yields CDR1 MGHRA and CDR2 YSYEKL. CDR3 protein: CASSQILQRGVGGSDTQYF. The CDR3 DNA follows: TGCGCCAGCAGCCAAATTTTACAGAGGGGAGTCGGGGGGTCAGATACGCAGTATTTT.

The chain joins TRBV18 to TRBJ2-5; tentative D call: TRBD2 (5 bases). V lost 0 bases to trimming and J lost 5 bases, with 19 bases between them. This CDR3 comprises 17 residues. Germline V gene data show CDR1 as KGHSH and CDR2 as LQKENI. The CDR3: CASSPPRSAGGWETQYF. DNA for the CDR3: TGTGCCAGCTCACCACCGAGGTCTGCAGGCGGGTGGGAGACCCAGTACTTC. Drawing the rest from reference TRBV18 and TRBJ2-5, the complete variable domain is NAGVMQNPRHLVRRRGQEARLRCSPMKGHSHVYWYRQLPEEGLKFMVYLQKENIIDESGMPKERFSAEFPKEGPSILRIQQVVRGDSAAYFCASSPPRSAGGWETQYFGPGTRLLVL.

The J gene is TRBJ2-7, the V gene TRBV5-1; D remains unclear. The CDR3 covers 13 residues. Per the germline V gene, CDR1 is SGHRS and CDR2 is YFSETQ. V was cut by 0 bases and J by 5 bases, with 9 bases left in between. For the CDR3, the DNA is TGCGCCAGCAGCTTGGAGGTCCCGGACGAGCAGTACTTC. Protein sequence: CASSLEVPDEQYF.

The V call is TRBV7-2, the J call TRBJ2-7, with D possibly called TRBD1 or TRBD2 (7 bases each). Germline CDR1 reads SGHTA; CDR2 reads FQGNSA. The ends were cut back, 5 bases at V and 4 bases at J, with 18 bases in the middle. This CDR3 comprises 15 residues. The CDR3 DNA sequence: TGTGCCAGCAGCCCGGTGACAGGGAGGGGGTACGAGCAGTACTTC. The encoded protein is CASSPVTGRGYEQYF.

The V and J genes are TRBV12-5 and TRBJ2-7; D unresolved. The CDR3 is 16 residues long. Germline-derived CDR1 and CDR2 are LGHNT and FRNRAP. The germline V and J ends were trimmed by 0 bases and 0 bases, with 12 bases remaining between them. CDR3 bases: TGTGCTAGTGGTTTGGTACTCAGTCAGGACTCCTACGAGCAGTACTTC. Protein sequence: CASGLVLSQDSYEQYF.

The chain recombines TRBV19 with TRBJ2-5, with TRBD1 matching over 7 bases. The CDR3 covers 16 residues. Looked up from germline, CDR1 is LNHDA and CDR2 is SQIVND (reference sequence). After removal of 6 bases from V and 5 bases from J, the junction contained 15 bases not matched to a gene. CDR3 sequence reads: CASSAIDTGDRETQYF. The CDR3 nucleotides read TGTGCCAGTAGCGCGATTGATACAGGGGACCGGGAGACCCAGTACTTC.

The genes are TRBV18 and TRBJ1-1; D is undetermined. V lost 6 bases and J 2 bases, leaving 13 bases between the germline ends. Germline assignment: CDR1 KGHSH and CDR2 LQKENI. CDR3 size: 14 residues. CDR3: CASSLRGVNTEAFF. In DNA, the CDR3 is TGTGCCAGCTCCCTCAGAGGAGTTAACACTGAAGCTTTCTTT.

This sequence joins TRBV9 and TRBJ2-1; D may be TRBD1 or TRBD2 (5 bases each). The V gene lost 3 bases and the J gene lost 3 bases, with 13 bases spanning the gap. The CDR3 has 15 amino acids. Looked up from germline, CDR1 is SGDLS and CDR2 is YYNGEE. CDR3 in amino acids: CASSARARGYNEQFF. The CDR3 DNA is TGTGCCAGCAGCGCCAGGGCGAGGGGCTACAATGAGCAGTTCTTC.

This chain uses TRBV7-2 with TRBJ2-7, with 8 bases that match TRBD1. The V segment lost 7 bases and the J segment 7 bases; nucleotides outside the gene matches: 15. Germline CDR1 reads SGHTA; CDR2 reads FQGNSA. The CDR3 is 15 amino acids. CDR3 DNA sequence: TGTGCCAGCACCCGAGGGGTGACAGGGGTAGGGGAGCAGTACTTC. The encoded protein is CASTRGVTGVGEQYF.

CDR3 sequence reads: CASSSWVLAEFSEQYF. The CDR3 DNA reads TGTGCCAGCAGCTCTTGGGTACTAGCAGAGTTCTCCGAGCAGTACTTC. The chain recombines TRBV7-9 with TRBJ2-7, with D possibly being TRBD2 (6 bases). Germline CDR1 and CDR2: SEHNR and FQNEAQ (reference sequence). V lost 4 bases and J lost 6, with 22 bases in between. CDR3 size: 16 residues.

Of note for this clone: As the CDR3 is not closed by the conserved phenylalanine or tryptophan, this likely results from a read error. The DNA is left out, because the CDR3 cannot be placed on it with certainty; the CDR3 is given as TCRdb lists it. The V and J genes are TRBV2 and TRBJ1-2; the DNA was not compared with TRBD1, the D call given in the table. Germline V lookup: CDR1 SNHLY, CDR2 FYNNEI. The CDR3 has 12 residues if both end residues are counted. The CDR3 reads CASSETRTSNNL.

The chain uses TRBV19 and TRBJ2-5; weak D call: TRBD1 (6 bases). Germline lookup yields CDR1 LNHDA and CDR2 SQIVND (reference sequence). The CDR3 covers 16 residues. The ends were cut back, 3 bases at V and 1 base at J, with 15 bases in the middle. The CDR3 loop reads CASSIGQGLLQETQYF. CDR3 bases: TGTGCCAGTAGTATTGGGCAGGGGCTCCTCCAAGAGACCCAGTACTTC.

The sample holds a few counts of this clone. V gene TRBV2 combines with J gene TRBJ1-4, with 7 bases lining up with TRBD1. Germline V gene lookup returns CDR1 SNHLY and CDR2 FYNNEI. The CDR3 runs 14 residues. The ends lost 8 bases at V and 7 bases at J; junction bases unmatched: 10. This CDR3 is CASGRQGHGEKLFF. The CDR3 DNA is TGTGCCAGCGGAAGACAGGGTCACGGTGAAAAACTGTTTTTT. Full variable domain (outside the CDR3, taken from reference TRBV2 and TRBJ1-4): EPEVTQTPSHQVTQMGQEVILRCVPISNHLYFYWYRQILGQKVEFLVSFYNNEISEKSEIFDDQFSVERPDGSNFTLKIRSTKLEDSAMYFCASGRQGHGEKLFFGSGTQLSVL.

The genes are TRBV19 and TRBJ1-6; 9 nucleotides line up with TRBD1. The V segment lost 3 bases and the J segment 8 bases; nucleotides outside the gene matches: 8. In germline, CDR1 is LNHDA, CDR2 SQIVND (reference sequence). The CDR3 length is 16 residues. CDR3 region: CASSMLTGGAYSPLHF. The DNA of the CDR3 is TGTGCCAGTAGTATGTTAACAGGGGGCGCGTATTCACCCCTCCACTTT.

The rearrangement joins TRBV4-3 to TRBJ2-6; weak D call: TRBD2 (5 bases). V gave up 1 base and J gave up 3 bases, with 7 bases separating them. The CDR3 is made up of 15 amino acids. CDR1 LGHNA and CDR2 YSLEER come from the germline V gene. CDR3: CASSQARGGANVLTF. DNA for the CDR3: TGCGCCAGCAGCCAAGCCCGGGGTGGGGCCAACGTCCTGACTTTC.

This chain connects TRBV9 to TRBJ2-3; 8 nucleotides agree with TRBD2. This CDR3 is 17 amino acids long. Germline V gives CDR1 SGDLS, CDR2 YYNGEE. Losses at the gene ends were 4 bases for V and 2 bases for J; bases not matched to a gene: 12. This chain's CDR3 is CASSYAGAGVFTDTQYF. The DNA of the CDR3 is TGTGCCAGCAGCTACGCGGGAGCGGGAGTGTTCACAGATACGCAGTATTTT.

The genes are TRBV6-5 and TRBJ1-1; D might be TRBD1 (5 bases). Germline CDR1 reads MNHEY; CDR2 reads SVGAGI. Trimming took 2 bases from V and 1 from J, leaving 11 bases between them. This CDR3 contains 15 residues. The CDR3 here is CASSYGAGGNTEAFF. In DNA, the CDR3 is TGTGCCAGCAGTTACGGCGCGGGGGGGAACACTGAAGCTTTCTTT.

The genes are TRBV16 and TRBJ2-5, with 14 bases identical to TRBD2. Germline trimming cut 3 bases from V and 5 bases from J; bases unmatched to any gene: 8. The CDR3 covers 17 residues. Germline V CDR1 and CDR2: KGHSY, FQNENV. CDR3 amino acids: CASSQRRGLAGVETQYF. DNA of the CDR3: TGTGCCAGCAGCCAGCGGAGGGGACTAGCGGGAGTGGAGACCCAGTACTTC.